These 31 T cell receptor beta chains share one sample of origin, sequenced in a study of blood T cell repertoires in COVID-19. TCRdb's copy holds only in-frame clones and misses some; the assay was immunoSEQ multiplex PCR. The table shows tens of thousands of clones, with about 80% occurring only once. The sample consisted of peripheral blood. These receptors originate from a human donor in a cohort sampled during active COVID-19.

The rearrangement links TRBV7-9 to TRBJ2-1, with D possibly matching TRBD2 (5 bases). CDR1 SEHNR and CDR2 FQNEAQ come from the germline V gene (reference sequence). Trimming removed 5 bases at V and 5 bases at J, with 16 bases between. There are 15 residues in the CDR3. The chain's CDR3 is CASSHWESRDNEQFF. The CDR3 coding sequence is TGTGCCAGCAGCCATTGGGAGTCTAGGGACAATGAGCAGTTCTTC.

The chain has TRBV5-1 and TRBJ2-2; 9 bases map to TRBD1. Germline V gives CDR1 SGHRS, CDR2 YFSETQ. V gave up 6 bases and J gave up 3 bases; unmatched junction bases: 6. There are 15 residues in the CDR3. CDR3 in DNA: TGCGCCAGCACCATTGGGACAGGGTACACCGGGGAGCTGTTTTTT. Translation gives CASTIGTGYTGELFF.

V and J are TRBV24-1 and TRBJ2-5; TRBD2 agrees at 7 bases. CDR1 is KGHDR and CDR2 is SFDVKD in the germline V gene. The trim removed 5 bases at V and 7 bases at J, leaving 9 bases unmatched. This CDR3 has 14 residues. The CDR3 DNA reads TGTGCCACCAGTGCCTGGGGGGGACTTCGGACCCAGTACTTC. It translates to CATSAWGGLRTQYF.

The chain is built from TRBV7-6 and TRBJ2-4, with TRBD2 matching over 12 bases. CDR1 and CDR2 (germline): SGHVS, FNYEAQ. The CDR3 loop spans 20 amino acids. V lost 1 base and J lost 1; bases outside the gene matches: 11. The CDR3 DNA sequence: TGTGCCAGCAGCTTAGAGCCTTCTCTAGGACTAGCGGGGGCCAAAAACATTCAGTACTTC. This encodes CASSLEPSLGLAGAKNIQYF. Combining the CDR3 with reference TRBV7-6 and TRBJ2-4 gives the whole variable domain GAGVSQSPRYKVTKRGQDVALRCDPISGHVSLYWYRQALGQGPEFLTYFNYEAQQDKSGLPNDRFSAERPEGSISTLTIQRTEQRDSAMYRCASSLEPSLGLAGAKNIQYFGAGTRLSVL.

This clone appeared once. As DNA, the CDR3 is TGTGCCAGCAGCCCTCCCTACCCGAGCACAGATACGCAGTATTTT. This encodes CASSPPYPSTDTQYF. This chain uses TRBV3-1 (or the pseudogene TRBV3-2) with TRBJ2-3; D is uncertain. CDR1 LGHDT and CDR2 YNNKEL come from the germline V gene (reference sequence). The length of the CDR3 is 15 residues. V lost 4 bases, J lost 0 bases, and 11 bases lay in between.

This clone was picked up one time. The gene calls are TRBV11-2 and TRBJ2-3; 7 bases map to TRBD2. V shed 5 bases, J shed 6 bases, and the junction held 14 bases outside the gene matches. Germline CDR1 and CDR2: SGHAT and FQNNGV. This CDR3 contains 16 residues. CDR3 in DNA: TGTGCCAGCAGCATCCTTTCGGTTAGCGGGTATGATACGCAGTATTTT. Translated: CASSILSVSGYDTQYF.

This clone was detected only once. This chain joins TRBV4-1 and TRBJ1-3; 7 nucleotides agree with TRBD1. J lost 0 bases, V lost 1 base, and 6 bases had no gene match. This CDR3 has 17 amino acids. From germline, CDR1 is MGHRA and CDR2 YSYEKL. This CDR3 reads CASSQGTGTYSGNTIYF. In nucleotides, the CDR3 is TGCGCCAGCAGCCAAGGGACAGGAACTTACTCTGGAAACACCATATATTTT.

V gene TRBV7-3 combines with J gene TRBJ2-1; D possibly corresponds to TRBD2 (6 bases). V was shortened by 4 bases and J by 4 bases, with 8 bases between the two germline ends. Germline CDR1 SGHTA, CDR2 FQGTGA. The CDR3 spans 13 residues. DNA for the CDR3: TGTGCCAGCAGCTACGGGGGTTACAATGAGCAGTTCTTC. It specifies CASSYGGYNEQFF.

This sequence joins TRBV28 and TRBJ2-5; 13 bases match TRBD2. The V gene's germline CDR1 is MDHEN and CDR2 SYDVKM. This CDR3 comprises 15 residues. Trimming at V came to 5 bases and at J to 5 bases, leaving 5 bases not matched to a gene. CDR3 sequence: CASSAGLAGLETQYF. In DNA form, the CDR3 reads TGTGCCAGCAGTGCGGGACTAGCGGGATTGGAGACCCAGTACTTC.

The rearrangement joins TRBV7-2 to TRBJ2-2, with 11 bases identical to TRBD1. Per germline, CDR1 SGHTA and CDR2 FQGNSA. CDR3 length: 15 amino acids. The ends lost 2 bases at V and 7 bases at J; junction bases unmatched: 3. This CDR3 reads CASSLWDRGVGELFF. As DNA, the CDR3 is TGTGCCAGCAGCTTATGGGACAGGGGGGTCGGGGAGCTGTTTTTT.

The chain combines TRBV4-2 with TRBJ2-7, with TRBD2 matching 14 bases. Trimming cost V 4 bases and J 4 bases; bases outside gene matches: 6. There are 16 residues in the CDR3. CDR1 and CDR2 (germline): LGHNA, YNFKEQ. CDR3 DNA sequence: TGTGCCAGCAGCCCAGGACTAGCGGGGGGCGGTTACGAGCAGTACTTC. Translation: CASSPGLAGGGYEQYF.

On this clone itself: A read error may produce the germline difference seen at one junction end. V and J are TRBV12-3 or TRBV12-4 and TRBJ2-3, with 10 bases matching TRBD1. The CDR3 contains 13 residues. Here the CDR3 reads CASSLVRDRGRFF. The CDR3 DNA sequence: TGTGCCAGCAGTTTAGTCCGGGACAGGGGCCGATTTTTT.

In nucleotides, the CDR3 is TGTGCCAGCAGCTCGGACAGGGGAGATGTGGAGCAGTACTTC. Translating it yields CASSSDRGDVEQYF. The chain uses TRBV11-2 and TRBJ2-7; 9 bases are shared with TRBD1. The CDR3 has 14 amino acids. Germline V CDR1 and CDR2: SGHAT, FQNNGV. With 4 bases clipped from V and 7 bases from J, the junction kept 8 bases outside the gene matches.

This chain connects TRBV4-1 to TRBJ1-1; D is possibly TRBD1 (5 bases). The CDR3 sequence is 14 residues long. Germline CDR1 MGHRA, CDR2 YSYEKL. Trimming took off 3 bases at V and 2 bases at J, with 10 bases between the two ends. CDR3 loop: CASSHLGGNTEAFF. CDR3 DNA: TGCGCCAGCAGCCATCTCGGGGGAAACACTGAAGCTTTCTTT.

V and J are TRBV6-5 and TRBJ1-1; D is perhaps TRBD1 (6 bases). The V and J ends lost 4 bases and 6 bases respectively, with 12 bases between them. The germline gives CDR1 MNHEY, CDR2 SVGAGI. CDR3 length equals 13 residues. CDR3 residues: CASSSTGFAEAFF. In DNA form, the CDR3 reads TGTGCCAGCAGTTCTACAGGGTTTGCTGAAGCTTTCTTT.

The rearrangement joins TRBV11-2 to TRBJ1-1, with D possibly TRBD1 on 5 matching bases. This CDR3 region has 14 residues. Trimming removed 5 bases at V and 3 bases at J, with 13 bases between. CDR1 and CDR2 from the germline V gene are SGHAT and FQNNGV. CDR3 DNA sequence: TGTGCCAGCAGCCCTGGGATAGGGGACACTGAAGCTTTCTTT. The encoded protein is CASSPGIGDTEAFF. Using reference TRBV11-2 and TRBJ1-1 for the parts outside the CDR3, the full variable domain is EAGVAQSPRYKIIEKRQSVAFWCNPISGHATLYWYQQILGQGPKLLIQFQNNGVVDDSQLPKDRFSAERLKGVDSTLKIQPAKLEDSAVYLCASSPGIGDTEAFFGQGTRLTVV.

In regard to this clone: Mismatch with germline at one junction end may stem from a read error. CDR3 protein: CASSGGQGPYDEQFF. Written as DNA, the CDR3 is TGCGCCAGCAGCGGGGGACAGGGTCCCTACGATGAGCAGTTCTTC. The chain recombines TRBV5-1 with TRBJ2-1; 9 nucleotides agree with TRBD1. This CDR3 region has 15 residues. Germline CDR1 SGHRS, CDR2 YFSETQ.

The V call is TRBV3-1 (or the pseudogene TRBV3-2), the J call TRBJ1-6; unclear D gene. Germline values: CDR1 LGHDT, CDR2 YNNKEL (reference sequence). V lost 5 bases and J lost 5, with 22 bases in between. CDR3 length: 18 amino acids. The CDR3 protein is CASSVSDPISHHNSPLHF. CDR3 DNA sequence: TGTGCCAGCAGCGTGAGCGATCCCATTTCACATCATAATTCACCCCTCCACTTT.

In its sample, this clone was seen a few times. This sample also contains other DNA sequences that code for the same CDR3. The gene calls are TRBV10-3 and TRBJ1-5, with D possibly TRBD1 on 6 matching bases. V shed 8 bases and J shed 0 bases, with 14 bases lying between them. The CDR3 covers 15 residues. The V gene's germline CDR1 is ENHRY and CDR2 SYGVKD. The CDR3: CAISRDKYSNQPQHF. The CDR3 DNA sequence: TGTGCCATCTCTAGGGACAAGTATAGCAATCAGCCCCAGCATTTT.

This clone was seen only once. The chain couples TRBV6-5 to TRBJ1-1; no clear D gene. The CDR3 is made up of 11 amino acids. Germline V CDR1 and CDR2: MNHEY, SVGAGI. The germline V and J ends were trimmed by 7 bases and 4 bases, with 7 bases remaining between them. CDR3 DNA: TGTGCCAGCACTACGGGCACTGAAGCTTTCTTT. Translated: CASTTGTEAFF.

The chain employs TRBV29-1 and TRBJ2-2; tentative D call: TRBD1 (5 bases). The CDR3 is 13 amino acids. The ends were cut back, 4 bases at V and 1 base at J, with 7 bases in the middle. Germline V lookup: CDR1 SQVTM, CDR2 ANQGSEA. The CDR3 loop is CSVGTQNTGELFF. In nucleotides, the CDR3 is TGCAGCGTTGGGACACAGAACACCGGGGAGCTGTTTTTT.

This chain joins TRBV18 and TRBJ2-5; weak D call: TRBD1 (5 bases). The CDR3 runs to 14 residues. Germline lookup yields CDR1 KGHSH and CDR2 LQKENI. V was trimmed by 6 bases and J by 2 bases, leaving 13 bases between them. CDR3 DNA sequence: TGTGCCAGCTCCAAAAGGGGCGGACAAGAGACCCAGTACTTC. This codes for CASSKRGGQETQYF.

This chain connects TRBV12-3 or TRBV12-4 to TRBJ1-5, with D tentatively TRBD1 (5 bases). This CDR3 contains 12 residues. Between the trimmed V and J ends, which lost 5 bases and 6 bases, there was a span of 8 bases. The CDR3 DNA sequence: TGTGCCAGCAGTCCAAGGGGTCAGCCCCAGCATTTT. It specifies CASSPRGQPQHF.

CDR3: CASSLGHSGNTIYF. CDR3 nucleotide sequence: TGTGCCAGCAGCCTAGGACATTCTGGAAACACCATATATTTT. The V and J genes are TRBV11-2 and TRBJ1-3; a weak D match, TRBD1 (5 bases). Germline assignment: CDR1 SGHAT and CDR2 FQNNGV. The CDR3 totals 14 residues. Trimming left V 5 bases short and J 1 base short, with 9 bases between.

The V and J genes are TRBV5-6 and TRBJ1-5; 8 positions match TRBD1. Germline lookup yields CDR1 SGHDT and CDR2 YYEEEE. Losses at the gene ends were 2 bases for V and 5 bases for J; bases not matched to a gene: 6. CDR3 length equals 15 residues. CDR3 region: CASSLGTGSHQPQHF. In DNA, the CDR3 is TGTGCCAGCAGCTTAGGGACAGGTTCGCATCAGCCCCAGCATTTT.

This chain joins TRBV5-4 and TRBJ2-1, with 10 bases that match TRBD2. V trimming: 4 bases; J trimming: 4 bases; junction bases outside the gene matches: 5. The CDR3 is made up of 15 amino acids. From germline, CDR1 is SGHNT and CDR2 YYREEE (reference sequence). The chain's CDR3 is CASSLSGGIYNEQFF. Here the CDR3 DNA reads TGTGCCAGCAGCCTTAGCGGGGGGATTTACAATGAGCAGTTCTTC.

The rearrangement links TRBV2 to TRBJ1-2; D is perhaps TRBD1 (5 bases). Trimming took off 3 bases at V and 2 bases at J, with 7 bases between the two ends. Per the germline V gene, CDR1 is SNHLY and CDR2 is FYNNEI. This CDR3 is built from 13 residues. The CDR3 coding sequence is TGTGCCAGCAGTGAGGCAGGGAACTATGGCTACACCTTC. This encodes CASSEAGNYGYTF.

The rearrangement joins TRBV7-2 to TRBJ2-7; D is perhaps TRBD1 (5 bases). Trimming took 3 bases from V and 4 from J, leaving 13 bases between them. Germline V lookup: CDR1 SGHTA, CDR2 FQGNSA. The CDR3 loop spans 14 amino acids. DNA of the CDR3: TGTGCCAGCAGCTTTGGTGGGGCCCGATACGAGCAGTACTTC. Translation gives CASSFGGARYEQYF. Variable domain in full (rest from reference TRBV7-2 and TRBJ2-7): GAGVSQSPSNKVTEKGKDVELRCDPISGHTALYWYRQSLGQGLEFLIYFQGNSAPDKSGLPSDRFSAERTGGSVSTLTIQRTQQEDSAVYLCASSFGGARYEQYFGPGTRLTVT.

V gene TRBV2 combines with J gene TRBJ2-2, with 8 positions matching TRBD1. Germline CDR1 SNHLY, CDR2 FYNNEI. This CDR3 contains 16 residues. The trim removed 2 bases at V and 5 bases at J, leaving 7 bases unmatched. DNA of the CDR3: TGTGCCAGCAGTGAATTTGGGACAGGTGGTACCGGGGAGCTGTTTTTT. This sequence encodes CASSEFGTGGTGELFF.

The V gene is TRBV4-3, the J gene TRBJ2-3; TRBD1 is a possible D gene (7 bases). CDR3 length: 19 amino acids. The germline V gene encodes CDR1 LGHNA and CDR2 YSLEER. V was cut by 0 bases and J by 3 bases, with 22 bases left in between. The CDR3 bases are TGCGCCAGCAGCCAAGATCTCGGGCAGGGGGGTATATCAACAGATACGCAGTATTTT. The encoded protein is CASSQDLGQGGISTDTQYF.

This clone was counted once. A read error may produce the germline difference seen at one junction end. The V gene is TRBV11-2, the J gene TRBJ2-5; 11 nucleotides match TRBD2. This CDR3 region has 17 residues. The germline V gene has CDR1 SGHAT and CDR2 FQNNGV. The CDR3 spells CASSLPRLAGNQETQYF. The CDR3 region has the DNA TGTGCCAGCAGCTTACCGCGACTAGCGGGGAACCAGGAGACCCAGTACTTC.